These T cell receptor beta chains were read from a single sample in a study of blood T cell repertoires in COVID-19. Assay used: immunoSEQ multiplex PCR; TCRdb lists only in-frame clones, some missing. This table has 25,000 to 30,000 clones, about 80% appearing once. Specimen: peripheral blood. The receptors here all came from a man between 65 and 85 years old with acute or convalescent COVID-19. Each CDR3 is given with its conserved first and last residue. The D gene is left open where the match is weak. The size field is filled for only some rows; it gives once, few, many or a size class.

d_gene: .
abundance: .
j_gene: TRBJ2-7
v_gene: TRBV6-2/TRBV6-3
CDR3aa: CASSRDDRDYEQYF
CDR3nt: TGTGCCAGCAGTAGAGACGACCGGGACTACGAGCAGTACTTC

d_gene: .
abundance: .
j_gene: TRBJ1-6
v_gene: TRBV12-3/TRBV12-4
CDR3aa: CASSFSDRPLHF
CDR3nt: TGTGCCAGCAGTTTTTCGGACAGACCCCTCCACTTT

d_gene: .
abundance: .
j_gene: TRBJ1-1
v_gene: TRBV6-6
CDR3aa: CASSTGWGTEAFF
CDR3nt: TGTGCCAGCAGTACAGGGTGGGGCACTGAAGCTTTCTTT

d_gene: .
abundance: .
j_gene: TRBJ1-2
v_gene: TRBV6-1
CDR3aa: CASSEERAPTNYGYTF
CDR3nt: TGTGCCAGCAGTGAAGAGAGGGCGCCGACTAACTATGGCTACACCTTC

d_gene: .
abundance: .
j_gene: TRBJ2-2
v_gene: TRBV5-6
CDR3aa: CASSLLGKRYTGELFF
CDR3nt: TGTGCCAGCAGCTTGTTGGGAAAGCGGTACACCGGGGAGCTGTTTTTT

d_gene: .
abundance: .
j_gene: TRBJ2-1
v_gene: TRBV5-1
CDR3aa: CASSLAIQGYNEQFF
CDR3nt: TGCGCCAGCAGCTTGGCCATTCAGGGCTACAATGAGCAGTTCTTC

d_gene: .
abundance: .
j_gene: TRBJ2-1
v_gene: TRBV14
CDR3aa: CASSLPEGGEQFF
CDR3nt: TGTGCCAGCAGCCTCCCCGAGGGCGGGGAGCAGTTCTTC

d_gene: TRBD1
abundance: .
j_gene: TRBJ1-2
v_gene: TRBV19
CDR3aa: CASGQGNGFGYTF
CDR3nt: TGTGCCAGTGGACAGGGGAACGGTTTCGGCTACACCTTC

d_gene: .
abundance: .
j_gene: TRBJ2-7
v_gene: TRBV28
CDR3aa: CASSLRQGTYEQYF
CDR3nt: TGTGCCAGCAGTTTACGGCAGGGGACCTACGAGCAGTACTTC

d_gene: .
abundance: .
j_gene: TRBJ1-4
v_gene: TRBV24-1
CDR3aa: CATSEGGINEKLFF
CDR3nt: TGTGCCACCAGCGAGGGCGGAATTAATGAAAAACTGTTTTTT

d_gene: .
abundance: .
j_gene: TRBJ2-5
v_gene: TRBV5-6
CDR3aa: CASSLGPAPDYDQYF
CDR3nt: TGTGCCAGCAGCTTGGGGCCTGCTCCCGATTATGACCAGTACTTC

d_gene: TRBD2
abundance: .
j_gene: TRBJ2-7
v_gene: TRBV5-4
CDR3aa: CASSLAGGAGVSYEQYF
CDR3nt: TGTGCCAGCAGCTTGGCGGGGGGGGCGGGAGTATCCTACGAGCAGTACTTC

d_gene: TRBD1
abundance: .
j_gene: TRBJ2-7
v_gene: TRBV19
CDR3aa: CASSPVEGATYEQYF
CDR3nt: TGTGCCAGTAGCCCGGTTGAGGGGGCGACCTACGAGCAGTACTTC

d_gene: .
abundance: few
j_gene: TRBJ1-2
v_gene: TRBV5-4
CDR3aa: CASSLGGTYGYTF
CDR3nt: TGTGCCAGCAGCTTGGGGGGGACATATGGCTACACCTTC

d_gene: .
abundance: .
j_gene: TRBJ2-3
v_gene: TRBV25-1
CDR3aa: CASSLSEGTDTQYF
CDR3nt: TGTGCCAGCAGTTTGAGCGAGGGCACAGATACGCAGTATTTT

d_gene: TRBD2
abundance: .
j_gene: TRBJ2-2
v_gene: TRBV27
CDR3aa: CASSLPGLAGVVTGELFF
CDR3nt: TGTGCCAGCAGTCTCCCGGGACTAGCGGGAGTGGTCACCGGGGAGCTGTTTTTT

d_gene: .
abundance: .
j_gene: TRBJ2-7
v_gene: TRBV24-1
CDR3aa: CAIYTRDNLPPEQYF
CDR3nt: TGTGCCATCTACACTCGGGACAACCTCCCCCCCGAGCAGTACTTC

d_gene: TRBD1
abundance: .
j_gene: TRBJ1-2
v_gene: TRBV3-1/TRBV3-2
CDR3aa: CASSPGTGTYGYTF
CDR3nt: TGTGCCAGCAGTCCCGGGACAGGGACCTATGGCTACACCTTC

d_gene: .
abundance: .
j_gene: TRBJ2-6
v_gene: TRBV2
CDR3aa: CASSAVSVLTF
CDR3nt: TGTGCCAGCAGTGCAGTATCCGTCCTGACTTTC

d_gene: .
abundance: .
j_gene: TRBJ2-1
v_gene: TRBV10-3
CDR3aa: CAIRAVSYNEQFF
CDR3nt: TGTGCCATCAGGGCGGTCTCCTACAATGAGCAGTTCTTC

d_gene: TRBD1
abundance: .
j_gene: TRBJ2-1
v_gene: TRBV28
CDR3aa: CASGETGAIRDEQFF
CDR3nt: TGTGCCAGCGGGGAGACAGGGGCGATTAGGGATGAGCAGTTCTTC

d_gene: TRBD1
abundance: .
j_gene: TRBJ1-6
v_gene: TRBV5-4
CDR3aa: CASSWDRENSPLHF
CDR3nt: TGTGCCAGCAGCTGGGACAGGGAGAATTCACCCCTCCACTTT

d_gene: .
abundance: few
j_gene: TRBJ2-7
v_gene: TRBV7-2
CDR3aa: CASSLESGLEQYF
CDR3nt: TGTGCCAGCAGCTTAGAATCAGGGCTTGAGCAGTACTTC

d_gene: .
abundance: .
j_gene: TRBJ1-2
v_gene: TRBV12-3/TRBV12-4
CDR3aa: CASSRGDNYGYTF
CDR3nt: TGTGCCAGCAGCCGCGGAGATAACTATGGCTACACCTTC

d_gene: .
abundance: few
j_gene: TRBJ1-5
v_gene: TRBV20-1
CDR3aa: CSASRSYSNQPQHF
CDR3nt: TGCAGTGCTAGTAGGAGCTATAGCAATCAGCCCCAGCATTTT

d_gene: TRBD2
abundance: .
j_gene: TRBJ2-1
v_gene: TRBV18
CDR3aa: CASSPGTSGSYNEQFF
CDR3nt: TGTGCCAGCTCACCGGGGACTAGCGGTTCCTACAATGAGCAGTTCTTC

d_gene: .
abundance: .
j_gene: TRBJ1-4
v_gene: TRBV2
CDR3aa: CASSAIVGGLFF
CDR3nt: TGTGCCAGCAGCGCGATTGTAGGAGGTCTGTTTTTT

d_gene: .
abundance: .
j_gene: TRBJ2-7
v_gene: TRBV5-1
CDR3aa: CASSSTGTSSYEQYF
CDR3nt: TGCGCCAGCAGCTCCACCGGGACAAGCTCCTACGAGCAGTACTTC

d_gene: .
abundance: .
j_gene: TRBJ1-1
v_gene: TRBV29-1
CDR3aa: CSAPPTVGEAFF
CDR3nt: TGCAGCGCCCCCCCAACCGTCGGTGAAGCTTTCTTT

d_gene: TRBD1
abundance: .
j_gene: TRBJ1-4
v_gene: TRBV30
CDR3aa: CAWSSGQGAGEKLFF
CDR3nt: TGTGCCTGGAGTTCCGGACAGGGGGCAGGGGAAAAACTGTTTTTT

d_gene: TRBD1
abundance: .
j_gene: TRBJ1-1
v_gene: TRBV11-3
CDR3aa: CASSSGTGDTEAFF
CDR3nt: TGTGCCAGCAGCTCGGGGACAGGGGACACTGAAGCTTTCTTT

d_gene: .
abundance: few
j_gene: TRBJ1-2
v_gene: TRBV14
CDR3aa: CASSQDARGGYTF
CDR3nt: TGTGCCAGCAGCCAAGACGCTCGAGGTGGCTACACCTTC

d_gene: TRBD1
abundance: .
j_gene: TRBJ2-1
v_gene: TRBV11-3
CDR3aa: CASSLAGGLSNEQFF
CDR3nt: TGTGCCAGCAGCTTAGCAGGGGGCCTGAGCAATGAGCAGTTCTTC

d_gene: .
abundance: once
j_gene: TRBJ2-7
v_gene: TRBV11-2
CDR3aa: CASSLWAYEQYF
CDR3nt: TGTGCCAGCAGCTTATGGGCGTACGAGCAGTACTTC

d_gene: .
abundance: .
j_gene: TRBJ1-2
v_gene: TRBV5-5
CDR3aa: CASSFPGSNYGYTF
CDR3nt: TGTGCCAGCAGCTTCCCCGGGTCTAACTATGGCTACACCTTC

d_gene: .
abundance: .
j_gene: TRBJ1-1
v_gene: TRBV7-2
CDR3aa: CASSLGLAGVAFF
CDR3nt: TGTGCCAGCAGCTTAGGGCTGGCAGGGGTAGCTTTCTTT

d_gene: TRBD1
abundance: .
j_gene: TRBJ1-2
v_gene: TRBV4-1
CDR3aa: CASSQGQGVLTHGYTF
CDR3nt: TGCGCCAGCAGCCAAGGACAGGGTGTACTGACCCATGGCTACACCTTC

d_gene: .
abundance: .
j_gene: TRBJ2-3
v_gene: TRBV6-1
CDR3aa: CASSDAGPRGDTQYF
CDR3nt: TGTGCCAGCAGTGACGCTGGGCCTCGGGGAGATACGCAGTATTTT

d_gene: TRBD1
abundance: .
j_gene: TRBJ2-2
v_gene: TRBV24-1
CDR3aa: CATSDQDRMSGELFF
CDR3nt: TGTGCCACCAGTGACCAGGACAGGATGTCCGGGGAGCTGTTTTTT

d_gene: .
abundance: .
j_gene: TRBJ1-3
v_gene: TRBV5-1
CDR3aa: CASSLISGNTIYF
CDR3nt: TGCGCCAGCAGCTTGATTTCGGGAAACACCATATATTTT

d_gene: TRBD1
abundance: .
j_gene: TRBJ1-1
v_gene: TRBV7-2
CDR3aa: CASSSAGTGAYTEAFF
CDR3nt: TGTGCCAGCAGCTCAGCCGGGACAGGGGCGTACACTGAAGCTTTCTTT

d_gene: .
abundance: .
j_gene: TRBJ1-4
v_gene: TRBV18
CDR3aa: CASSPPAATNEKLFF
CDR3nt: TGTGCCAGCTCACCACCGGCTGCAACTAATGAAAAACTGTTTTTT

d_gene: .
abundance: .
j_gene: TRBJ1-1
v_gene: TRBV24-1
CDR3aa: CATSDLSTPAPFTGNTEAFF
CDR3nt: TGTGCCACCAGTGACCTTTCTACTCCCGCGCCGTTTACAGGGAACACTGAAGCTTTCTTT

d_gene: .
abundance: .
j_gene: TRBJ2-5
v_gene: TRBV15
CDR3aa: CATSRAAYQETQYF
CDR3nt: TGTGCCACCAGCAGAGCCGCGTACCAAGAGACCCAGTACTTC

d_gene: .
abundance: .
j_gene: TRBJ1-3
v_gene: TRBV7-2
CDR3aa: CASSLDGLNGNTIYF
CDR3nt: TGTGCCAGCAGCTTAGACGGACTCAACGGAAACACCATATATTTT

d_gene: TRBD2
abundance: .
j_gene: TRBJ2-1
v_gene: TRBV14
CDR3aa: CASSPGLAGVGEQFF
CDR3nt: TGTGCCAGCAGCCCGGGACTAGCGGGAGTCGGTGAGCAGTTCTTC

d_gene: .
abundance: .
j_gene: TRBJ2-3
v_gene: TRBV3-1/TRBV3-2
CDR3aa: CASSPSLAGAGDTQYF
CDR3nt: TGTGCCAGCAGCCCTTCACTGGCGGGGGCTGGAGATACGCAGTATTTT

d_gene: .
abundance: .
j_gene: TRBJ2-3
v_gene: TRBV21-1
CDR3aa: CASSKEGPTAGDTQYF
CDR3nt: TGTGCCAGCAGCAAAGAGGGACCGACAGCGGGAGATACGCAGTATTTT

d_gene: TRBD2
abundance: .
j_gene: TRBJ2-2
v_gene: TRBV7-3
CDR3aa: CASSFSGSNTGELFF
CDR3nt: TGTGCCAGCAGCTTCAGCGGGAGTAACACCGGGGAGCTGTTTTTT

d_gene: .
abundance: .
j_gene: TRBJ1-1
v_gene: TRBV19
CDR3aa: CAITGLNTEAFF
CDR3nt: TGTGCCATCACAGGGCTGAACACTGAAGCTTTCTTT

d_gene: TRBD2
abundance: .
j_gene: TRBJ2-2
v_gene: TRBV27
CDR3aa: CASSFEREIGELFF
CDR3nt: TGTGCCAGCAGTTTCGAGCGGGAGATCGGGGAGCTGTTTTTT

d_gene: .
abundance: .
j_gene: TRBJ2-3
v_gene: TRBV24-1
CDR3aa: CATSAPGLAGKTDTQYF
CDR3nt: TGTGCCACCAGTGCCCCGGGACTTGCAGGGAAGACAGATACGCAGTATTTT

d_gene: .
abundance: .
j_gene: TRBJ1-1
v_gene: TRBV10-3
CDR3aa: CAITGEDTEAFF
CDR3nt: TGTGCCATCACCGGAGAGGACACTGAAGCTTTCTTT

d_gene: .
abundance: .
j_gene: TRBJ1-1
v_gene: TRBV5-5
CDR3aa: CASSLGPRAFF
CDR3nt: TGTGCCAGCAGCTTGGGCCCGAGGGCTTTCTTT